This is a list of T cell receptor beta chains from one sample in a study of blood T cell repertoires in COVID-19. Assay used: immunoSEQ multiplex PCR; TCRdb lists only in-frame clones, some missing. The sample shows about 190,000 clones, approximately 90% of them seen only once. The sample taken for sequencing was peripheral blood. The source is a man aged 60-69 years with active or convalescent COVID-19. The CDR3 runs from the conserved cysteine through the conserved F or W. D genes are given only for firm matches. Part of the rows lack a size; the others show once, few, many or a class for expanded clones.

CDR3,DNA,size,V,J,D
CASMAPPGGDTEAFF,TGTGCCAGCATGGCCCCACCAGGCGGGGACACTGAAGCTTTCTTT,.,TRBV7-9,TRBJ1-1,.
CASSLDSNTEAFF,TGCGCCAGCAGCTTGGACTCCAACACTGAAGCTTTCTTT,.,TRBV5-1,TRBJ1-1,.
CASSLSGRYTDTQYF,TGCGCCAGCAGCTTAAGCGGGCGATACACAGATACGCAGTATTTT,.,TRBV5-1,TRBJ2-3,.
CASSRGRDRDYEQYF,TGTGCCAGCAGCCGGGGCCGGGACAGGGACTACGAGCAGTACTTC,.,TRBV3-1/TRBV3-2,TRBJ2-7,TRBD1
CATASGMGGELFF,TGTGCCACCGCCTCGGGGATGGGCGGGGAGCTGTTTTTT,.,TRBV2,TRBJ2-2,.
CASSETSGGYEQYF,TGTGCCAGCAGCGAGACTAGCGGGGGATACGAGCAGTACTTC,.,TRBV13,TRBJ2-7,TRBD2
CASSARTANYGYTF,TGTGCCAGCAGCGCCCGGACAGCAAACTATGGCTACACCTTC,.,TRBV7-2,TRBJ1-2,.
CASSPREDYGYTF,TGTGCCAGCTCACCACGGGAGGACTATGGCTACACCTTC,.,TRBV18,TRBJ1-2,.
CASSQEAIREAFF,TGCGCCAGCAGCCAAGAAGCGATTAGGGAAGCTTTCTTT,.,TRBV4-1,TRBJ1-1,.
CASIPSWSHQKNTEAFF,TGTGCCAGTATTCCCTCCTGGAGCCACCAAAAGAACACTGAAGCTTTCTTT,.,TRBV19,TRBJ1-1,.
CASSFQGGLGNEQFF,TGTGCCAGCAGTTTCCAGGGGGGATTGGGCAATGAGCAGTTCTTC,.,TRBV27,TRBJ2-1,.
CASSQVHPVIGNTIYF,TGCGCCAGCAGCCAAGTCCACCCAGTAATTGGAAACACCATATATTTT,.,TRBV4-1,TRBJ1-3,.
CASSESGGENTIYF,TGTGCCAGCAGTGAATCTGGGGGCGAGAACACCATATATTTT,.,TRBV6-1,TRBJ1-3,.
CASSSRTGGASEAFF,TGTGCCAGCAGCTCACGTACAGGGGGCGCTTCTGAAGCTTTCTTT,.,TRBV7-9,TRBJ1-1,TRBD1
CASSGLDSPLNTEAFF,TGTGCCAGCAGTGGATTGGACAGCCCCCTGAACACTGAAGCTTTCTTT,once,TRBV6-1,TRBJ1-1,.
CASSFALGTGGAGELFF,.,.,TRBV12-1,TRBJ2-2,.
CASRPGTGNAGELFF,TGTGCCAGCAGACCCGGGACAGGGAATGCCGGGGAGCTGTTTTTT,few,TRBV7-8,TRBJ2-2,TRBD1
CASSLGLRTKPTNEKLFF,TGCGCCAGCAGCCTGGGTTTAAGGACTAAGCCCACTAATGAAAAACTGTTTTTT,.,TRBV4-1,TRBJ1-4,.
CASSLAGSSNQPQHF,TGTGCCAGCAGCTTAGCAGGGAGTAGCAATCAGCCCCAGCATTTT,.,TRBV7-9,TRBJ1-5,.
CASTTSRGAGETQYF,TGTGCCAGCACCACTTCACGGGGGGCGGGAGAGACCCAGTACTTC,.,TRBV7-9,TRBJ2-5,.
CASSLYGLQGYGYTF,TGTGCCAGCAGCCTATATGGCCTGCAGGGCTATGGCTACACCTTC,.,TRBV7-9,TRBJ1-2,.
CASSLRGPQETQYF,TGTGCCAGCTCCCTCAGAGGGCCACAAGAGACCCAGTACTTC,.,TRBV6-5,TRBJ2-5,.
CAWTNPGNNEQFF,TGTGCCTGGACTAACCCAGGGAATAATGAGCAGTTCTTC,.,TRBV30,TRBJ2-1,.
CASSLVGSSYEQYF,TGTGCCAGCAGCTTAGTTGGGAGCTCCTACGAGCAGTACTTC,.,TRBV11-1,TRBJ2-7,.
CASSQVEGQRFYEQYF,TGCGCCAGCAGCCAAGTTGAGGGACAGAGGTTCTACGAGCAGTACTTC,.,TRBV4-1,TRBJ2-7,TRBD1
CASGPGTGGISNQPQHF,TGTGCTAGTGGCCCCGGGACAGGGGGTATTAGCAATCAGCCCCAGCATTTT,.,TRBV12-5,TRBJ1-5,TRBD1
CASSPRVEVNGGTEAFF,TGTGCCAGCTCACCACGGGTAGAGGTTAACGGGGGCACTGAAGCTTTCTTT,.,TRBV18,TRBJ1-1,.
CASRDTDTGELFF,TGTGCCAGCAGAGATACAGACACCGGGGAGCTGTTTTTT,.,TRBV6-5,TRBJ2-2,.
CASSEEGAEGEKLFF,TGTGCCAGCAGTGAAGAGGGGGCGGAGGGTGAAAAACTGTTTTTT,.,TRBV2,TRBJ1-4,TRBD1
CASSPPMRGRQETQYF,TGTGCCAGCTCACCACCGATGCGGGGGCGCCAAGAGACCCAGTACTTC,.,TRBV18,TRBJ2-5,.
CASSQDGTGPDTQYF,TGTGCCAGCAGCCAAGACGGGACAGGGCCAGATACGCAGTATTTT,.,TRBV4-2,TRBJ2-3,TRBD1
CASTRAGGLKVDEQFF,TGTGCCAGCACCAGAGCGGGGGGACTGAAGGTGGATGAGCAGTTCTTC,few,TRBV25-1,TRBJ2-1,TRBD2
CASSKGTSGGSKQYEQYF,TGCGCCAGCAGTAAAGGGACTAGCGGGGGAAGTAAGCAGTACGAGCAGTACTTC,.,TRBV4-1,TRBJ2-7,TRBD2
CASSPVRGTEAFF,TGTGCCAGCAGCCCCGTACGGGGCACTGAAGCTTTCTTT,.,TRBV14,TRBJ1-1,.
CASSTRDIGADTQYF,TGTGCCAGCAGCACCCGGGACATAGGCGCAGATACGCAGTATTTT,.,TRBV7-9,TRBJ2-3,.
CASSLRDFYEQYF,TGTGCCAGCAGTTTAAGGGACTTCTACGAGCAGTACTTC,.,TRBV28,TRBJ2-7,.
CASSQSRNEQFF,TGTGCCAGCAGCCAAAGCAGGAATGAGCAGTTCTTC,.,TRBV3-1/TRBV3-2,TRBJ2-1,.
CASSQLLQGENGYTF,TGTGCCAGCAGCCAATTACTACAGGGGGAGAATGGCTACACCTTC,.,TRBV3-1/TRBV3-2,TRBJ1-2,TRBD1
CAIGGQGLREQYF,TGTGCCATCGGGGGACAGGGGTTGAGGGAGCAGTACTTC,.,TRBV10-3,TRBJ2-7,TRBD1
CASTILTGVSYEQYF,TGCGCCAGCACAATATTGACAGGGGTTTCCTACGAGCAGTACTTC,.,TRBV5-1,TRBJ2-7,TRBD1
CASSQDNLAGRTDTQYF,TGTGCCAGCAGCCAAGATAATCTAGCGGGTCGCACAGATACGCAGTATTTT,few,TRBV4-2,TRBJ2-3,TRBD2
CASSLHPGKTNSPLHF,TGTGCCAGCAGCCTCCATCCCGGGAAAACTAATTCACCCCTCCACTTT,.,TRBV4-2,TRBJ1-6,.
CASSPVGRGETQYF,TGTGCCAGCAGCCCCGTGGGGAGGGGAGAGACCCAGTACTTC,once,TRBV5-6,TRBJ2-5,TRBD2
CASSLLGLGTGELFF,TGTGCCAGCAGCTTGCTGGGGCTTGGCACCGGGGAGCTGTTTTTT,.,TRBV7-9,TRBJ2-2,.
CASSEERRRRNEQFF,TGTGCCAGCAGTGAAGAGCGAAGGAGAAGGAATGAGCAGTTCTTC,.,TRBV6-1,TRBJ2-1,.
CASSQDRGRQFF,TGTGCCAGCAGCCAGGACAGGGGGAGGCAGTTCTTC,.,TRBV6-5,TRBJ2-1,TRBD1